Included here is one T cell receptor beta chain sequence, with context. Its antigen is still unknown. The data originate from a study of shared clonotypes between healthy human individuals. Terminally differentiated effector memory CD45RA+ cells were excluded from the naive CD8 cells, which were CD45RO-negative and positively selected for CCR7. As processed by the authors: Without quality scores, immunoSEQ junctional reads could not be filtered like full-length reads. Produced via immunoSEQ multiplex PCR; TCRdb's table is partial and in-frame only. From that table come the V and J calls and clone size; the DNA was used to work out D and trimming. The data hold about 2.2 million clones, with 90% to 95% observed a single time. Study results and limitations: Naive CD4 clonotypes were shared across a few donors at about 5.2%. The four-donor shared clonotypes exceeded non-shared clonotypes in generation probability, with non-shared ones scoring lower.

This CDR3 is 14 amino acids long. The V end was cut by 2 bases, the J end by 4 bases, with 9 bases between. Germline CDR1 reads SNHLY; CDR2 reads FYNNEI. The TCR was taken from a man aged 18-30 years in good health. Some clones in this sample may be carry-over from other donors' samples. V and J are TRBV2 and TRBJ2-1; D remains ambiguous. Sequencing was done on a sample of naive CD8+ T cells from PBMCs. DNA for the CDR3: TGTGCCAGCAGTGAATTCCGTGGATACAATGAGCAGTTCTTC. This translates into CASSEFRGYNEQFF.